These 12 T cell receptor beta chains were all obtained from the same sample, sequenced in a study of blood T cell repertoires in COVID-19. The protocol was immunoSEQ multiplex PCR, while the TCRdb copy is restricted to in-frame clones and leaves out a portion. In the table there are over 80,000 clones, approximately 89% of which are singletons. The sequencing sample was made of peripheral blood. These receptors all stem from a human donor in a cohort sampled during active COVID-19.

This chain uses TRBV4-1 with TRBJ2-3; D is uncertain. The CDR3 runs to 11 residues. V lost 4 bases and J lost 3, with 2 bases in between. Germline lookup yields CDR1 MGHRA and CDR2 YSYEKL. The CDR3 region is CASSLTDTQYF. For the CDR3, the DNA is TGCGCCAGCAGCCTAACAGATACGCAGTATTTT.

The sample holds one count of this clone. The chain recombines TRBV28 with TRBJ1-2; D not certain. The CDR3 consists of 16 residues. Trimming took off 4 bases at V and 2 bases at J, with 17 bases between the two ends. Germline values: CDR1 MDHEN, CDR2 SYDVKM. The CDR3 bases are TGTGCCAGCAGTTCAGACCGAGGGCCCGGGAACTATGGCTACACCTTC. Amino acid sequence: CASSSDRGPGNYGYTF.

The chain links TRBV19 to TRBJ2-7, with D possibly being TRBD1 (5 bases). With 5 bases removed from V and 9 bases from J, the gap between germline ends came to 17 bases. CDR3 length equals 13 residues. The germline V gene encodes CDR1 LNHDA and CDR2 SQIVND (reference sequence). The CDR3 sequence: CASSPQGTLGQYF. The CDR3 DNA reads TGTGCCAGTAGTCCGCAGGGAACCCTAGGGCAGTACTTC.

CDR3: CASSLSLAGEHYEQYF. DNA of the CDR3: TGTGCCAGCAGCCTTTCACTAGCGGGAGAACACTACGAGCAGTACTTC. The V and J genes are TRBV4-2 and TRBJ2-7; 11 positions match TRBD2. The trim removed 4 bases at V and 3 bases at J, leaving 8 bases unmatched. Germline lookup yields CDR1 LGHNA and CDR2 YNFKEQ. The length of the CDR3 is 16 residues.

The chain has TRBV3-1 (or the pseudogene TRBV3-2) and TRBJ2-5, with 14 positions matching TRBD2. Germline-derived CDR1 and CDR2 are LGHDT and YNNKEL (reference sequence). CDR3 length: 21 amino acids. Trimming removed 4 bases from V and 6 bases from J; junction bases left unmatched: 22. The CDR3 loop reads CASSPQSPHGLAGGPGKTQYF. In DNA form, the CDR3 reads TGTGCCAGCAGCCCTCAGTCCCCTCACGGACTAGCGGGAGGCCCGGGGAAGACCCAGTACTTC.

This sequence joins TRBV7-2 and TRBJ1-2; 7 nucleotides line up with TRBD1. There are 15 residues in the CDR3. Germline V gives CDR1 SGHTA, CDR2 FQGNSA. Trimming removed 1 base from V and 6 bases from J; junction bases left unmatched: 8. This chain's CDR3 is CASSLGWRQGNGYTF. CDR3 bases: TGTGCCAGCAGCTTAGGTTGGAGACAGGGTAATGGCTACACCTTC.

The chain carries TRBV7-9 and TRBJ1-2, with D possibly being TRBD1 (5 bases). Germline V gene lookup returns CDR1 SEHNR and CDR2 FQNEAQ (reference sequence). Trimming removed 5 bases from V and 5 bases from J, with 9 bases in between. The CDR3 runs to 12 residues. CDR3 in DNA: TGTGCCAGCAGCCAGACAGATTATGGCTACACCTTC. This sequence encodes CASSQTDYGYTF.

The chain has TRBV10-3 and TRBJ2-1; 8 positions agree with TRBD2. With 4 bases clipped from V and 5 bases from J, the junction kept 4 bases outside the gene matches. Germline V CDR1 and CDR2: ENHRY, SYGVKD. This CDR3 is 14 amino acids long. The CDR3 nucleotides are TGTGCCATCAGTGGGACTAGCAGGCACAATGAGCAGTTCTTC. It is translated as CAISGTSRHNEQFF.

V is TRBV4-2 and J is TRBJ1-5; D uncertain. The CDR3 runs to 16 residues. Trimming removed 1 base from V and 5 bases from J, with 15 bases in between. Germline assignment: CDR1 LGHNA and CDR2 YNFKEQ. CDR3 residues: CASSQVRAGRDQPQHF. In nucleotides, the CDR3 is TGTGCCAGCAGCCAAGTGAGGGCCGGGCGGGATCAGCCCCAGCATTTT.

The chain links TRBV3-1 (or the pseudogene TRBV3-2) to TRBJ1-6; TRBD1 matches 8 bases. V trimming: 4 bases; J trimming: 7 bases; junction bases outside the gene matches: 6. Germline CDR1 and CDR2: LGHDT and YNNKEL (reference sequence). The CDR3 has 15 amino acids. The CDR3 here is CASSLRQGINSPLHF. The CDR3, as DNA: TGTGCCAGCAGCCTCCGACAGGGGATAAATTCACCCCTCCACTTT.

V gene TRBV5-1 combines with J gene TRBJ2-7, with unresolved D. CDR3 length: 15 amino acids. The ends were cut back, 0 bases at V and 0 bases at J, with 10 bases in the middle. Germline assignment: CDR1 SGHRS and CDR2 YFSETQ. As DNA, the CDR3 is TGCGCCAGCAGCTTGGTAGAACAGCTCTCCTACGAGCAGTACTTC. It codes for CASSLVEQLSYEQYF.

The chain's CDR3 is CATSITGRSRGYTF. The CDR3 DNA sequence: TGTGCCACCAGCATTACCGGCAGGTCCAGGGGCTACACCTTC. The genes are TRBV15 and TRBJ1-2; D is unresolved. Germline CDR1 LNHNV, CDR2 YYDKDF (reference sequence). V lost 4 bases to trimming and J lost 8 bases, with 17 bases between them. The CDR3 covers 14 residues.